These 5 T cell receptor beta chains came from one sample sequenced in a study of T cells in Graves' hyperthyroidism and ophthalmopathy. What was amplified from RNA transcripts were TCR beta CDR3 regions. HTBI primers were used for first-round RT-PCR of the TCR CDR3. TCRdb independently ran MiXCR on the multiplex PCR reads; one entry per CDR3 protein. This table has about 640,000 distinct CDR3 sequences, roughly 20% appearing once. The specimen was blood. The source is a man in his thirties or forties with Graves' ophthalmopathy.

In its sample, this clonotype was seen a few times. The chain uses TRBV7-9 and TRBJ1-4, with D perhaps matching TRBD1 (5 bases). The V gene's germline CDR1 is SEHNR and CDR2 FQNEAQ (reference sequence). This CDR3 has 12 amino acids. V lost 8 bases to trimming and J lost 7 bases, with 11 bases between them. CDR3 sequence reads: CASARGSEKLFF. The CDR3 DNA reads TGTGCCAGCGCCCGGGGGAGTGAAAAACTGTTTTTT.

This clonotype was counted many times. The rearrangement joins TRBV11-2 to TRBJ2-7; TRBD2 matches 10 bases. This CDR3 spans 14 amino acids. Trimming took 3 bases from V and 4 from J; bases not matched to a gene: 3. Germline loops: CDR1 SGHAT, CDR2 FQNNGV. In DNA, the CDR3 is TGTGCCAGCAGCTTCGGACTAGCGGCATACGAGCAGTACTTC. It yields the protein CASSFGLAAYEQYF.

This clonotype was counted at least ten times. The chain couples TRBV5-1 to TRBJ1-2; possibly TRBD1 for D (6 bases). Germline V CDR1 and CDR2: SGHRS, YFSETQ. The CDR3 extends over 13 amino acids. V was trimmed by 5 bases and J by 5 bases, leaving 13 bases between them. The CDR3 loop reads CASRAGTFYGYTF. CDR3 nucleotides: TGCGCCAGCAGAGCCGGGACATTTTATGGCTACACCTTC.

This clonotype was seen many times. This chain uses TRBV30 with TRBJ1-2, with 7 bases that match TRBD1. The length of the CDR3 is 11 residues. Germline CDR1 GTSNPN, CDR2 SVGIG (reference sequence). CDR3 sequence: CGSKGAFGYTF. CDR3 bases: TGTGGTTCGAAGGGGGCGTTTGGCTACACCTTC.

The CDR3 reads CASSPNQGTGPYF. In DNA form, the CDR3 reads TGTGCCAGCAGCCCCAACCAGGGTACAGGCCCGTACTTC. This chain connects TRBV3-1 to TRBJ2-5, with D possibly being TRBD1 (5 bases). CDR1 is LGHDT and CDR2 is YNNKEL in the germline V gene (reference sequence). Trimming cost V 4 bases and J 13 bases, with 19 bases left between them. CDR3 length equals 13 residues.